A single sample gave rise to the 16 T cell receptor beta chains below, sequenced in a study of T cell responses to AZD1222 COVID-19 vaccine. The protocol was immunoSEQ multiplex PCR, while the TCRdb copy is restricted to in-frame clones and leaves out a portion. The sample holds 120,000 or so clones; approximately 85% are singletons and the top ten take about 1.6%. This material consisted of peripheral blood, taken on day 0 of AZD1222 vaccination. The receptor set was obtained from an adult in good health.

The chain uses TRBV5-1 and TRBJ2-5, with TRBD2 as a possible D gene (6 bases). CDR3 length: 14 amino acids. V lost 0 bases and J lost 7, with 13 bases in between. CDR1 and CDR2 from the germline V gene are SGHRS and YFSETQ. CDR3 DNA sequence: TGCGCCAGCAGCTTGGCTTCGGGGGAGAGGACCCAGTACTTC. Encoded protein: CASSLASGERTQYF.

The CDR3 DNA reads TGTGCCAGCAGCTTAGGAGGGCGTGGATTGGGCACAGATACGCAGTATTTT. Amino acids: CASSLGGRGLGTDTQYF. V and J are TRBV7-9 and TRBJ2-3; the D gene is possibly TRBD2 (5 bases). Per the germline V gene, CDR1 is SEHNR and CDR2 is FQNEAQ (reference sequence). V was pared by 1 base and J by 1 base, with 15 bases between. The CDR3 has 17 amino acids.

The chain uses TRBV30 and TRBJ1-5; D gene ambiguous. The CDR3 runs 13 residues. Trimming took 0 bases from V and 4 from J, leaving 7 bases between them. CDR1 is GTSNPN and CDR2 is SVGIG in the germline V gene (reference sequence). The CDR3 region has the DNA TGTGCCTGGAGTGTCGGCAGAAATCAGCCCCAGCATTTT. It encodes CAWSVGRNQPQHF.

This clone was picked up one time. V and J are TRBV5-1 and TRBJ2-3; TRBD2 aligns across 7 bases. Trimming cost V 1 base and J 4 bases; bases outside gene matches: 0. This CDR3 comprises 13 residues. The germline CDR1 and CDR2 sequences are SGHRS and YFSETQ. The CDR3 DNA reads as TGCGCCAGCAGCTTGAGCGGGGCAGATACGCAGTATTTT. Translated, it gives CASSLSGADTQYF.

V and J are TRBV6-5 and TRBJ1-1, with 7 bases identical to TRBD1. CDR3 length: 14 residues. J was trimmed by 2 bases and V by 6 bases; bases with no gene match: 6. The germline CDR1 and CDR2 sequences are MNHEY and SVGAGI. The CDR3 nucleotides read TGTGCCAGCAGACCCCGACAGGGAAACACTGAAGCTTTCTTT. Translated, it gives CASRPRQGNTEAFF.

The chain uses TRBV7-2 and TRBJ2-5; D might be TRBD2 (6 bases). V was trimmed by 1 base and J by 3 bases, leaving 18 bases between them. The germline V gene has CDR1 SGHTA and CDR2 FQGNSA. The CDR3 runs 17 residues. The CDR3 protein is CASSLGRGGNQKETQYF. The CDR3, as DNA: TGTGCCAGCAGCTTAGGTCGAGGCGGGAACCAAAAAGAGACCCAGTACTTC.

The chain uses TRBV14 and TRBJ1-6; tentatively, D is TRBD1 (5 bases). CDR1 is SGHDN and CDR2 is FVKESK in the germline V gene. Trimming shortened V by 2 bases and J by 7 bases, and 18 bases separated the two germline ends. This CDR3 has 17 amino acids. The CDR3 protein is CASSQSGGSRRNSPLHF. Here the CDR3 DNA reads TGTGCCAGCAGCCAATCTGGGGGTTCGCGACGGAATTCACCCCTCCACTTT. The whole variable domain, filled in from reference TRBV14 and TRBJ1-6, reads EAGVTQFPSHSVIEKGQTVTLRCDPISGHDNLYWYRRVMGKEIKFLLHFVKESKQDESGMPNNRFLAERTGGTYSTLKVQPAELEDSGVYFCASSQSGGSRRNSPLHFGNGTRLTVT.

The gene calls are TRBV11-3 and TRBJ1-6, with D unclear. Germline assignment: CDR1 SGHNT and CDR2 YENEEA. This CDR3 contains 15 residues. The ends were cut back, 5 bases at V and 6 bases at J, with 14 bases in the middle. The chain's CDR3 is CASSPGRLLNSPLHF. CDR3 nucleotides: TGTGCCAGCAGCCCCGGGCGGCTTCTTAATTCACCCCTCCACTTT.

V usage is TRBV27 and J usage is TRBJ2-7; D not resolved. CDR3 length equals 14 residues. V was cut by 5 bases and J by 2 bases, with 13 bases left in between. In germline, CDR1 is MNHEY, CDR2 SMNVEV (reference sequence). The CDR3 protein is CASSRVATTYEQYF. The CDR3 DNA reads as TGTGCCAGCAGTAGGGTCGCAACCACCTACGAGCAGTACTTC.

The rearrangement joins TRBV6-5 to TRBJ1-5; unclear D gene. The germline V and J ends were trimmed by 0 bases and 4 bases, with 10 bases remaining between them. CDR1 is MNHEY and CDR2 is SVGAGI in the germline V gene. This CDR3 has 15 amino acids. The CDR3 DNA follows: TGTGCCAGCAGTTACTCAGGAACGAGGAATCAGCCCCAGCATTTT. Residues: CASSYSGTRNQPQHF.

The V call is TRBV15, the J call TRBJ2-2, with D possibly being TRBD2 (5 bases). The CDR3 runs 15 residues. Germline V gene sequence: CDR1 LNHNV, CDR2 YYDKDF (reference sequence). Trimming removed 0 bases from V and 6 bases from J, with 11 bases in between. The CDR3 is CATSRDQRVAGELFF. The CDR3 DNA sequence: TGTGCCACCAGCAGAGATCAGAGGGTTGCCGGGGAGCTGTTTTTT.

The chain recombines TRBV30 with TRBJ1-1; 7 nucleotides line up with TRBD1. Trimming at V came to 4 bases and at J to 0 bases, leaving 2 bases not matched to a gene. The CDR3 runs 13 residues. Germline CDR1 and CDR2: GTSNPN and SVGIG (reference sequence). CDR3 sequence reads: CAWTTGVNTEAFF. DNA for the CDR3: TGTGCCTGGACAACAGGGGTGAACACTGAAGCTTTCTTT.

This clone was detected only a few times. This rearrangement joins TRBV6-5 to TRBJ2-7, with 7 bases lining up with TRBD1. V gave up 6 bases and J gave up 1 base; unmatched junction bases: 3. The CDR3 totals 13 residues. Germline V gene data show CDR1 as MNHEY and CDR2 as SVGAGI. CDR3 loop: CASRRQGSYEQYF. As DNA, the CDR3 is TGTGCCAGCAGGAGACAGGGATCCTACGAGCAGTACTTC.

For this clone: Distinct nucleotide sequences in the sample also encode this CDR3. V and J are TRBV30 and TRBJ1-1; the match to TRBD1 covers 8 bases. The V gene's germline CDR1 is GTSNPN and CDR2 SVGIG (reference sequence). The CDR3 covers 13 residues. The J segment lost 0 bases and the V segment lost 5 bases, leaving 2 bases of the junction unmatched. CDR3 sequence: CAWDRGMNTEAFF. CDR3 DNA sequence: TGTGCCTGGGACAGGGGCATGAACACTGAAGCTTTCTTT.

In nucleotides, the CDR3 is TGTGCCAGCAGCCAAGAGAACACCAGGAACACTGAAGCTTTCTTT. Its translation is CASSQENTRNTEAFF. The chain has TRBV14 and TRBJ1-1; D is ambiguous. The CDR3 is 15 amino acids. Germline assignment: CDR1 SGHDN and CDR2 FVKESK. With 0 bases removed from V and 1 base from J, the gap between germline ends came to 9 bases.

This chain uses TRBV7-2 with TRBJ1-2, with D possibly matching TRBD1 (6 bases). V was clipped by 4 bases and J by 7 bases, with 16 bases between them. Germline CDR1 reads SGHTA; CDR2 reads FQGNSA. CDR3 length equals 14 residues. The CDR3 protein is CASSSLQGIGGYTF. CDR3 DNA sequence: TGTGCCAGCAGCTCCCTACAGGGAATCGGTGGCTACACCTTC.